This record looks at one T cell receptor (beta chain) sequence and its context. Its target is not known. Produced via immunoSEQ multiplex PCR; TCRdb's table is partial and in-frame only. The data show 100,000 or so clones, with roughly 89% seen just once and over 15% held by the top ten. The sample comes from a study of T cell responses to AZD1222 COVID-19 vaccine. The CDR3 covers 14 residues. Germline V gene data show CDR1 as SQVTM and CDR2 as ANQGSEA. Trimming took 5 bases from V and 6 from J; bases not matched to a gene: 10. Notes on the study in general: It was only 6 or 7 AZD1222 recipients who were seropositive at baseline. White British ancestry dominated among donors, who included more females, and clonal diversity was possibly underestimated. Repertoires in all cases were sampled only once the peak T cell response had passed.

The rearrangement links TRBV29-1 to TRBJ1-1; TRBD1 matches 9 bases. Here the sequenced sample was peripheral blood, taken on day 0 of AZD1222 vaccination. This receptor was taken from an adult in good health. CDR3 loop: CSVRDRVLSAEAFF. CDR3 sequence (DNA): TGCAGCGTTCGGGACAGGGTGCTGTCGGCTGAAGCTTTCTTT.